This TCR beta chain appears in the sequencing data of a study of shared clonotypes between healthy human individuals. Study-level background: Samples came from a couple of female and a few male donors aged 18 to 49.

Method: immunoSEQ multiplex PCR; TCRdb's copy keeps in-frame clones and lacks some. The table records approximately 1.9 million clones, 85% to 95% of them present only once. In regard to this clone: Its antigen is unknown.

Terminally differentiated effector memory CD45RA+ cells were excluded by CCR7 positive selection of CD45RO-negative cells. Free of recent acute infections or vaccinations, the donors were healthy HIV-negative adults. CDR1 is ENHRY, CDR2 SYGVKD, per germline. The ends were cut back, 5 bases at V and 4 bases at J, with 16 bases in the middle. The CDR3 length is 15 residues. Study-level findings and limits: Sequencing depth was expected to influence donor clonotype sharing.

The chain recombines TRBV10-3 with TRBJ2-3; a possible D gene is TRBD2 (6 bases). Sequencing used naive CD8+ T cells from PBMCs. The sequence derives from a man aged 18 to 29 in good health. Some clones in this sample may be carry-over from other donors' samples. In DNA, the CDR3 is TGTGCCATCAGTTTCAGGGTAGCGGAGGCAGATACGCAGTATTTT. It translates to CAISFRVAEADTQYF.